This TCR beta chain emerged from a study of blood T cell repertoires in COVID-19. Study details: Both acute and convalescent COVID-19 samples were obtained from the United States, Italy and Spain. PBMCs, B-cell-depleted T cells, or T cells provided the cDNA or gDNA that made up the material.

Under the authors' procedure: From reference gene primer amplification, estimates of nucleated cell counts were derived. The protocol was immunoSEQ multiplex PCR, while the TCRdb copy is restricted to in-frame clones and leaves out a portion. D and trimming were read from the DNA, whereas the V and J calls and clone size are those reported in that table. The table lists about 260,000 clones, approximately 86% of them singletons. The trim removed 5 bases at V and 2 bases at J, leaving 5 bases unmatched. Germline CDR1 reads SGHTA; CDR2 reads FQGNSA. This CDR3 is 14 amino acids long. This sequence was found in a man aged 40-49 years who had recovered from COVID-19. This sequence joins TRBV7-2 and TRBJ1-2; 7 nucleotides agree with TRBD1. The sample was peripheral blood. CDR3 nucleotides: TGTGCCAGCAGCCCTGGGACAGAGAACTATGGCTACACCTTC. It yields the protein CASSPGTENYGYTF. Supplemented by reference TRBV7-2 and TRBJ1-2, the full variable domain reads GAGVSQSPSNKVTEKGKDVELRCDPISGHTALYWYRQSLGQGLEFLIYFQGNSAPDKSGLPSDRFSAERTGGSVSTLTIQRTQQEDSAVYLCASSPGTENYGYTFGSGTRLTVV.